In its sample, the clone carrying this TCR beta chain was seen a few times. Its antigen is undetermined. After template switching added a universal primer site, the resulting cDNA carried unique molecular identifiers. TCRdb re-analysed the 5' RACE reads in MiXCR, keeping a single row per CDR3 protein. Among 200,000 to 250,000 distinct CDR3 sequences listed, roughly 12% were seen once. This sample was included in a study of identical twins. V trimming: 6 bases; J trimming: 2 bases; junction bases outside the gene matches: 1. Germline loops: CDR1 SNHLY, CDR2 FYNNEI. The CDR3 spans 14 residues. Findings of the study overall: Zero-insertion analyses might be partly confounded by invariant T cells like MAIT and iNKT. Insertions ran lower in abundant cord blood beta clonotypes, though not in memory repertoires.

The sample also formed part of further work on yellow fever vaccine responses in identical twins.

The sample consisted of memory (CD45RO+) T cells sorted from blood. The V and J genes are TRBV2 and TRBJ2-7; 13 nucleotides agree with TRBD2. The TCR was taken from a woman aged 18-29 years in good health. The CDR3 DNA reads as TGTGCCAGCAGGGGGACTAGCGGGACCTACGAGCAGTACTTC. This encodes CASRGTSGTYEQYF.